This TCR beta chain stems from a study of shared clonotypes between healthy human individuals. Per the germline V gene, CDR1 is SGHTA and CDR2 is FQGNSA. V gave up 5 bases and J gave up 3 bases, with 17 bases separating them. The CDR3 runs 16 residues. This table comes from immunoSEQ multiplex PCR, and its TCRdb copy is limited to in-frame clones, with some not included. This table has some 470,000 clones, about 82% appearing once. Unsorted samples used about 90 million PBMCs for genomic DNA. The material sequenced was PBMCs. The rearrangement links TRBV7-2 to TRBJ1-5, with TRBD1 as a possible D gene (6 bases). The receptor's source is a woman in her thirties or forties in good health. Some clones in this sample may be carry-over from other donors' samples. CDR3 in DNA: TGTGCCAGCAGCCCTGCCGGGACATTAGACAATCAGCCCCAGCATTTT. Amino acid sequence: CASSPAGTLDNQPQHF.